This T cell receptor beta chain was identified in a study of vaccination effects on CD4 cells after COVID-19. Across the whole study: From two convalescent patients, samples were taken 16 days and one week before vaccination. Study results and limitations: Predominantly, the post-vaccine spike-reactive clones of convalescents comprised new vaccine-induced clones. Convalescent patients in the study were few, and early post-infection timepoints were absent.

The CDR3 totals 16 residues. Sequenced by immunoSEQ multiplex PCR; TCRdb stores in-frame clones only, minus some. Counted here are tens of thousands of clones, approximately 72% occurring once; the ten biggest clones make up 15% to 20%. About this clone itself: Its matching antigen is unknown.

Sequencing was preceded by expansion of antigen-specific CD4+ T cells with viral peptide pools in the ViraFEST assay. Subsequent to ten to eleven days of culture, CD4+ T cells were isolated. SARS-CoV-2 infected the person between March and December 2020, as confirmed by PCR. Cultures got half-medium changes with IL-2 on days 3 and 7. This sequence originates from a human donor who had a prior SARS-CoV-2 infection. This rearrangement joins TRBV21-1 to TRBJ1-4. TRBV21-1 is classified as a pseudogene. Sequenced material: CD4+ T cells from PBMCs cultured with HCoV-NL63 spike peptides, taken before COVID-19 vaccination. The CDR3 loop is CASGSSGGGPDEKLFF. In nucleotides, the CDR3 is TGTGCCAGCGGTTCTTCTGGAGGGGGGCCGGATGAAAAACTGTTTTTT.